One T cell receptor (beta chain) is described in this entry. The antigen remains undetermined. This record belongs to a study of cytomegalovirus exposure and HLA in healthy donors. Study in general: Later, an analysis reported that the approximately 120 validation repertoires had used the same platform as the 550 to 750 first-cohort repertoires. Notes on the study in general: In the 130 or so validation repertoires, about 94% of cluster scores exceeded 0, per a later analysis. Cytomegalovirus-associated TCR beta chains were listed, numbering 164.

Libraries were prepared by immunoSEQ multiplex PCR; TCRdb keeps only in-frame clonotypes and omits some of them. This table holds some 190,000 clones, 86% found once. The receptor's source is a man aged 30 to 45 in good health and CMV-seropositive. Sample: PBMCs.

The CDR3 protein is CASSPSQFPLSYEQYF. DNA of the CDR3: TGTGCCAGCAGCCCCTCACAGTTTCCCCTCTCCTACGAGCAGTACTTC. This chain links TRBV14 with TRBJ2-7; D unresolved. This CDR3 region has 16 residues. Germline values: CDR1 SGHDN, CDR2 FVKESK. The V and J ends lost 4 bases and 0 bases respectively, with 16 bases between them. The entire variable domain, with the rest obtained from reference TRBV14 and TRBJ2-7, is as follows: EAGVTQFPSHSVIEKGQTVTLRCDPISGHDNLYWYRRVMGKEIKFLLHFVKESKQDESGMPNNRFLAERTGGTYSTLKVQPAELEDSGVYFCASSPSQFPLSYEQYFGPGTRLTVT.